This T cell receptor beta chain was identified in a study of somatic mutations in cytotoxic T cells in rheumatoid arthritis. About the study: Blood from the patient (around 30 ml EDTA) was drawn right after diagnosis, pretreatment.

This CDR3 is built from 14 residues. V lost 5 bases and J lost 4; bases outside the gene matches: 4. Germline V CDR1 and CDR2: SEHNR, FQNEAQ (reference sequence). In the source study's methods: Of patient CD8+ clones exceeding 1%, few matched published virus-specific TCRB sequences. Some clones are missing from TCRdb's copy, which holds only in-frame ones; the method was immunoSEQ multiplex PCR. V, J and clone size are those of that table, while D and trimming were read from the DNA. The sample lists roughly 7,700 clones, around 75% occurring once. The CD4+ and CD8+ fractions came from positive magnetic bead selection and were purity-checked by flow cytometry.

The sequence came from an adult with rheumatoid arthritis. The chain is built from TRBV7-9 and TRBJ2-7; TRBD1 aligns across 11 bases. Sequencing was performed on CD8+ T cells sorted from blood. For the CDR3, the DNA is TGTGCCAGCAGCCAACGGGACAGGGGGTACGAGCAGTACTTC. Translating gives CASSQRDRGYEQYF.